A single sample is the source of the 6 T cell receptor beta chains below, sequenced in a study of CD8 T cells in Susac syndrome. RNA totalling 0.5 to 1 ug underwent reverse transcription with random hexamers. TCRdb independently ran MiXCR on the immunoSEQ multiplex PCR reads; one entry per CDR3 protein. Of more than 200,000 distinct CDR3 sequences detected, approximately 92% appear once; the ten largest clones hold about 0.07%. Sequenced input: CD4+ T cells from PBMCs. These receptors originate from a human donor with multiple sclerosis.

The V gene is TRBV6-2 or TRBV6-3, the J gene TRBJ2-7; D unresolved. Germline loops: CDR1 MNHEY, CDR2 SVGEGT. Trimming took 2 bases from V and 0 from J, leaving 5 bases between them. The CDR3 runs 13 residues. The CDR3 is CASSYPSSYEQYF. As DNA, the CDR3 is TGTGCCAGCAGTTACCCGAGCTCCTACGAGCAGTACTTC.

This rearrangement joins TRBV10-3 to TRBJ1-5, with D maybe TRBD1 (6 bases). The CDR3 runs to 16 residues. Germline V gene lookup returns CDR1 ENHRY and CDR2 SYGVKD. Trimming took off 6 bases at V and 0 bases at J, with 15 bases between the two ends. DNA for the CDR3: TGTGCCATCAGGGGGGACACGTCCTATAGCAATCAGCCCCAGCATTTT. This gives the protein CAIRGDTSYSNQPQHF.

This clonotype was found once. The chain has TRBV18 and TRBJ1-1; D unclear. This CDR3 is built from 18 residues. Germline CDR1 KGHSH, CDR2 LQKENI. V shed 3 bases and J shed 2 bases, with 22 bases lying between them. CDR3 region: CASSPLSFRAGPNTEAFF. The CDR3, as DNA: TGTGCCAGCTCACCCCTATCCTTTCGGGCAGGACCTAACACTGAAGCTTTCTTT.

The chain uses TRBV7-9 and TRBJ2-1; no clear D gene. The CDR3 spans 11 residues. CDR1 is SEHNR and CDR2 is FQNEAQ in the germline V gene (reference sequence). Trimming stripped 3 bases from V and 9 bases from J, with 6 bases between. The CDR3 reads CASSFIGEQFF. The CDR3 nucleotides read TGTGCCAGCAGCTTTATTGGTGAGCAGTTCTTC.

This chain connects TRBV2 to TRBJ2-1; 11 bases match TRBD2. Looked up from germline, CDR1 is SNHLY and CDR2 is FYNNEI. V shed 6 bases and J 2 bases; nucleotides not matched to a gene: 9. CDR3 length: 17 amino acids. The CDR3 sequence is CASRERGTSGAYNEQFF. The DNA for the CDR3 is TGTGCCAGCAGGGAGAGGGGGACTAGCGGAGCCTACAATGAGCAGTTCTTC.

This sequence joins TRBV6-1 and TRBJ1-1; D is unclear. The germline V and J ends were trimmed by 4 bases and 0 bases, with 6 bases remaining between them. Germline assignment: CDR1 MNHNS and CDR2 SASEGT. The CDR3 extends over 13 amino acids. The CDR3 DNA is TGTGCCAGCAGTGGGGTTCTGAACACTGAAGCTTTCTTT. Translating it yields CASSGVLNTEAFF.